This TCR beta chain was captured in a study of T cells in Graves' hyperthyroidism and ophthalmopathy (dated by TCRdb to between 2018 and 2021). Some background on the complete study: TCR V-J signatures able to tell the groups apart were searched for in a discovery cohort of some 97 patients, of whom about 40 had Graves' ophthalmopathy and some 60 had stable Graves' hyperthyroidism. Following sampling, methimazole starting at 30 mg daily was given to hyperthyroidism patients, and high-dose intravenous methylprednisolone was given to ophthalmopathy patients. The paper describes TCR Vbeta CDR3 sequencing of 135 peripheral blood samples, made up of about 41 ophthalmopathy patients, more than 70 hyperthyroidism patients and roughly 17 progressor patients. The roughly 100 discovery patients were randomly divided into training and test sets at a 7:3 ratio. Prospective prediction of ophthalmopathy was tested in an independent validation cohort consisting of 18 hyperthyroidism patients and some 16 patients who later progressed to ophthalmopathy. Thyroid tissue and blood T-cell repertoires from six Graves' hyperthyroidism patients were also compared in the study.

This clonotype has a handful of counts. There is no known antigen for this receptor. Base qualities are not at hand, and no much larger clone is one base apart. The TCR beta CDR3 regions were amplified from RNA transcripts. The TCR CDR3 was subjected to a first round of RT-PCR using the HTBI primer set and the Qiagen OneStep RT-PCR kit. Libraries were constructed in a second round of multiplex PCR, after which size selection and purification were performed. The libraries were sequenced on an Illumina HiSeq2000 using paired-end 100 bp reads. As for the authors' bioinformatics: SOAPnuke was used to process the raw data, removing reads that contained adapters or uncalled bases, had a mean Phred below 15, or lacked an exact match to the constant primer or identifier. COPE v1.2.5 was used to merge the high-quality paired reads, and each unique nucleotide sequence was defined as a clonotype. Clonotypes were aligned to IMGT TRBV, TRBD and TRBJ reference segments using MiTCR v1.1. The analysis was restricted to V-J combinations with a frequency above 0.0001, which together covered over 99% of the repertoires. A TCS score was defined as the ratio between F50 (clonal expansion) and ExV (chaos), using BLOSUM62-based TCRdist between CDR3 peptides within each V-J. Welch's t-statistics and random forest reduced 500 to 650 V-J features to roughly 13, which were used in a naive Bayes classifier (R e1071). Thyroid-blood repertoire similarity was quantified with the Morisita-Horn index. TCRdb redid the processing of the public reads, applying fastp at Q25 and MiXCR, and retained in-frame beta chains. Entries that share a CDR3 protein sequence are merged under the most common genes and DNA. None of the V and J calls come from the authors' own analysis; TCRdb made them. Present in this sample are roughly 570,000 distinct CDR3 sequences, more than 45% of which were seen just once. Around 20% of the sample lies in the top ten.

Overall study outcomes, separate from this receptor: No statistical method was used to set the sample size in advance, and investigators knew the group allocation. Most expanded thyroid clonotypes (frequency above 0.001) were also detected in blood, a finding suggesting that blood repertoires may reflect thyroid immune responses. In cross-validation, a model built on a 13 V-J signature told ophthalmopathy apart from stable hyperthyroidism with 85% to 90% sensitivity and around 81% specificity, and in testing the same model reached 80%/75%. In validation, the model predicted progression to ophthalmopathy a median of roughly 6.5 months before onset, with approximately 71% sensitivity and roughly 79% specificity.

Patients with uncontrolled infections, other autoimmune diseases, pregnancy or lactation were excluded. Diagnoses were established on the basis of clinical symptoms, serum thyroxine and TRAb, thyroid ultrasound, and orbital computed tomography. Total RNA was extracted using Trizol reagent, and RNA quality was assessed on an Agilent 2100 Bioanalyzer. The junction carries 11 bases between V and J, which are trimmed by 2 bases and 10 bases respectively. The CDR3, cysteine through phenylalanine, is 12 amino acids long. The only DNA kept is the CDR3, 36 bases in frame from the first base. Via the germline V gene, CDR1 is ENHRY and CDR2 SYGVKD.

Input material: peripheral blood or thyroid tissue (not recorded which). The clonotype was recovered from an adult woman with Graves' disease, either hyperthyroidism or ophthalmopathy (not recorded which). Recombination connected TRBV10-3 to TRBJ1-1; no D gene is confidently identified. CDR3 reads: CAISEVPVGAFF. At the DNA level, the sequence is TGTGCCATCAGTGAGGTTCCCGTTGGAGCTTTCTTT.